This T cell receptor beta chain was captured by sequencing in a study of blood T cell repertoires in COVID-19. Study background: COVID-19 samples collected from the United States, Italy and Spain covered acute and convalescent phases. PBMCs, B-cell-depleted T cells, or T cells were the source of the cDNA or gDNA that made up the material.

The Seattle patients, enrolled during active infection, were followed longitudinally. Germline values: CDR1 SGHTS, CDR2 YDEGEE. The CDR3 is 15 amino acids. V was trimmed by 1 base and J by 0 bases, leaving 8 bases between them. In the original analysis: The authors estimated nucleated cell counts from reference gene primer amplification. TCRdb keeps only in-frame clones here, not all; method: immunoSEQ multiplex PCR. V, J and clone size derive from that table, while D and trimming were established from the DNA sequence. This table has roughly 410,000 clones, approximately 89% appearing once. Source material: peripheral blood. This chain connects TRBV5-8 to TRBJ1-3; TRBD1 might be the D (5 bases). This clonotype originated in a woman aged 40 to 50 with COVID-19, enrolled during active disease. CDR3 nucleotide sequence: TGTGCCAGCAGCTTGCGGGGGGGCTCTGGAAACACCATATATTTT. Amino acid sequence: CASSLRGGSGNTIYF.